The 20 T cell receptor beta chains below were found in one sample sequenced in a study of blood T cell repertoires in COVID-19. Data came from immunoSEQ multiplex PCR; TCRdb stores just in-frame clones and leaves some out. The table lists roughly 67,000 clones, less than 90% of them singletons. Input material: peripheral blood. The source of these receptors is a man between 45 and 60 years old with active COVID-19.

The chain links TRBV5-1 to TRBJ2-3; TRBD2 matches 8 bases. Germline assignment: CDR1 SGHRS and CDR2 YFSETQ. The CDR3 totals 15 residues. With 6 bases clipped from V and 4 bases from J, the junction kept 10 bases outside the gene matches. Here the CDR3 reads CASTQTGGPADTQYF. In DNA form, the CDR3 reads TGCGCCAGCACCCAAACGGGGGGGCCGGCAGATACGCAGTATTTT.

The rearrangement uses TRBV7-2 and TRBJ1-2; D may be TRBD1 (5 bases). Germline V CDR1 and CDR2: SGHTA, FQGNSA. V was shortened by 6 bases and J by 2 bases, with 16 bases between the two germline ends. The CDR3 is 15 residues long. In DNA, the CDR3 is TGTGCCAGCAGGATCGGCGGGACGGAAAACTATGGCTACACCTTC. It translates to CASRIGGTENYGYTF.

V is TRBV5-1 and J is TRBJ2-5, with 8 bases that match TRBD1. The CDR3 extends over 13 amino acids. With 4 bases clipped from V and 4 bases from J, the junction kept 3 bases outside the gene matches. Germline CDR1 is SGHRS and CDR2 is YFSETQ. In DNA form, the CDR3 reads TGCGCCAGCAGCGGACAGGGAGGAGAGACCCAGTACTTC. It encodes CASSGQGGETQYF.

This rearrangement joins TRBV19 to TRBJ2-7; D might be TRBD1 (6 bases). The CDR3 covers 12 residues. The germline V gene has CDR1 LNHDA and CDR2 SQIVND (reference sequence). The germline V and J ends were trimmed by 3 bases and 6 bases, with 9 bases remaining between them. CDR3 in amino acids: CASSMKGGEQYF. The CDR3 nucleotides read TGTGCCAGTAGTATGAAAGGGGGCGAGCAGTACTTC.

The chain carries TRBV11-2 and TRBJ2-3; a possible D gene is TRBD1 (5 bases). CDR3 length: 16 residues. V lost 5 bases and J 4 bases, leaving 19 bases between the germline ends. Per the germline V gene, CDR1 is SGHAT and CDR2 is FQNNGV. CDR3 sequence: CASSTPYVVGPDTQYF. The CDR3 DNA sequence: TGTGCCAGCAGCACCCCGTACGTTGTGGGGCCAGATACGCAGTATTTT. Together with reference TRBV11-2 and TRBJ2-3, the CDR3 gives the full variable domain: EAGVAQSPRYKIIEKRQSVAFWCNPISGHATLYWYQQILGQGPKLLIQFQNNGVVDDSQLPKDRFSAERLKGVDSTLKIQPAKLEDSAVYLCASSTPYVVGPDTQYFGPGTRLTVL.

The rearrangement uses TRBV19 and TRBJ2-2; a possible D gene is TRBD1 (5 bases). V was pared by 6 bases and J by 8 bases, with 16 bases between. CDR3 size: 14 residues. The V gene's germline CDR1 is LNHDA and CDR2 SQIVND (reference sequence). The CDR3 DNA is TGTGCCAGTAGGGCTCCAGGGCGGTCGGGGGAGCTGTTTTTT. Its protein product is CASRAPGRSGELFF.

The rearrangement links TRBV7-2 to TRBJ2-5; TRBD2 might be the D (6 bases). Deletions cut 5 bases from V and 5 bases from J, with 12 bases between. CDR3 length: 13 residues. CDR1 is SGHTA, CDR2 FQGNSA, per germline. This CDR3 reads CASSPRGSETQYF. The CDR3 DNA is TGTGCCAGCAGCCCACGGGGGTCGGAGACCCAGTACTTC.

The genes are TRBV7-6 and TRBJ2-5; D uncertain. Germline V gives CDR1 SGHVS, CDR2 FNYEAQ. V gave up 4 bases and J gave up 4 bases, with 10 bases separating them. CDR3 length: 13 amino acids. The CDR3 loop is CASSSDSRETQYF. For the CDR3, the DNA is TGTGCCAGCAGCTCCGATTCGCGAGAGACCCAGTACTTC.

The genes are TRBV20-1 and TRBJ2-7; 7 nucleotides agree with TRBD1. V lost 3 bases and J lost 2; bases outside the gene matches: 7. The CDR3 is 14 amino acids. Per germline, CDR1 DFQATT and CDR2 SNEGSKA (reference sequence). CDR3 residues: CSASDHRGTYEQYF. The CDR3 DNA sequence: TGCAGTGCTAGTGATCACAGGGGCACCTACGAGCAGTACTTC.

J is TRBJ2-2 and V is TRBV29-1; unclear D gene. The CDR3 runs 14 residues. With 6 bases removed from V and 1 base from J, the gap between germline ends came to 12 bases. Germline V CDR1 and CDR2: SQVTM, ANQGSEA. CDR3 bases: TGCAGCGTCTCTAGAGTCGGGAACACCGGGGAGCTGTTTTTT. It is translated as CSVSRVGNTGELFF.

This rearrangement joins TRBV29-1 to TRBJ1-5, with no clear D. The germline V gene encodes CDR1 SQVTM and CDR2 ANQGSEA. The CDR3 totals 12 residues. V gave up 5 bases and J gave up 0 bases, with 5 bases separating them. In DNA, the CDR3 is TGCAGCGTTCGGGATAGCAATCAGCCCCAGCATTTT. It encodes CSVRDSNQPQHF.

The J gene is TRBJ2-2, the V gene TRBV5-1, with D possibly being TRBD1 (5 bases). CDR1 and CDR2 (germline): SGHRS, YFSETQ. The CDR3 covers 15 residues. The V end lost 0 bases, the J end lost 8 bases, and 14 bases lay between the germline ends. The DNA for the CDR3 is TGCGCCAGCAGCTTGGAAGGCAGGGTTGGTGGGGAGCTGTTTTTT. Amino acids: CASSLEGRVGGELFF.

The rearrangement links TRBV6-6 to TRBJ2-1, with a weak D call TRBD1 (5 bases). The CDR3 has 16 residues. CDR1 is MNHNY, CDR2 SVGAGI, per germline (reference sequence). Deletions cut 5 bases from V and 0 bases from J, with 14 bases between. The CDR3 DNA reads as TGTGCCAGCAGTCGACGTGGGGCCAGCTCCTACAATGAGCAGTTCTTC. This translates into CASSRRGASSYNEQFF.

V gene TRBV4-3 combines with J gene TRBJ1-4; 10 nucleotides align to TRBD1. Germline-derived CDR1 and CDR2 are LGHNA and YSLEER. The CDR3 runs to 15 residues. Trimming at V came to 3 bases and at J to 3 bases, leaving 1 base not matched to a gene. The CDR3 sequence: CASSQGQGSNEKLFF. As DNA, the CDR3 is TGCGCCAGCAGCCAGGGACAGGGGTCTAATGAAAAACTGTTTTTT.

The chain recombines TRBV5-6 with TRBJ2-7; D is ambiguous. The CDR3 totals 13 residues. Per the germline V gene, CDR1 is SGHDT and CDR2 is YYEEEE. Trimming stripped 0 bases from V and 3 bases from J, with 7 bases between. CDR3 sequence reads: CASSLVTGYEQYF. Here the CDR3 DNA reads TGTGCCAGCAGCTTGGTGACGGGCTACGAGCAGTACTTC.

The chain recombines TRBV3-1 (or the pseudogene TRBV3-2) with TRBJ1-3, with 7 nucleotides matching TRBD1. Germline trimming cut 6 bases from V and 0 bases from J; bases unmatched to any gene: 2. This CDR3 is built from 14 residues. CDR1 is LGHDT, CDR2 YNNKEL, per germline (reference sequence). The CDR3 nucleotides are TGTGCCAGCAGTTACAGGGGCTCTGGAAACACCATATATTTT. Its protein is CASSYRGSGNTIYF.

The chain couples TRBV27 to TRBJ2-1, with D possibly matching TRBD2 (5 bases). Trimming left V 5 bases short and J 1 base short, with 9 bases between. This CDR3 is built from 14 residues. Germline CDR1 and CDR2: MNHEY and SMNVEV (reference sequence). DNA of the CDR3: TGTGCCAGCAGTGCCGGGGATTCCTACAATGAGCAGTTCTTC. It encodes CASSAGDSYNEQFF.

V gene TRBV4-1 combines with J gene TRBJ1-3, with TRBD1 identical over 8 bases. The germline V gene encodes CDR1 MGHRA and CDR2 YSYEKL. CDR3 length: 16 residues. J gave up 3 bases and V 0 bases, and 4 bases lay outside the gene matches. The CDR3 region has the DNA TGCGCCAGCAGCCAAGAGCAGGGGGCCCTTGGAAACACCATATATTTT. Translation gives CASSQEQGALGNTIYF.

The rearrangement uses TRBV4-1 and TRBJ1-5; D gene uncertain. Germline V gene data show CDR1 as MGHRA and CDR2 as YSYEKL. The V end lost 0 bases, the J end lost 5 bases, and 11 bases lay between the germline ends. The CDR3 has 15 amino acids. CDR3 residues: CASSQESDNYQPQHF. The CDR3 nucleotides are TGCGCCAGCAGCCAAGAATCCGACAACTATCAGCCCCAGCATTTT.

This chain joins TRBV5-1 and TRBJ2-3; 9 bases fit TRBD2. The V and J ends lost 1 base and 6 bases, in that order; junction bases with no gene match: 9. Germline V lookup: CDR1 SGHRS, CDR2 YFSETQ. This CDR3 comprises 16 residues. CDR3 DNA sequence: TGCGCCAGCAGCTTGCTCCAGCGGGGGGCCGGGGATACGCAGTATTTT. This gives the protein CASSLLQRGAGDTQYF.